The entry that follows covers one T cell receptor (beta chain) sequence. Per the authors' pipeline: Reference gene primers were amplified, and this amplification served to estimate nucleated cell counts. The assay was immunoSEQ multiplex PCR, and TCRdb's table has in-frame clones only and misses some. V and J calls and clone size are given by that table; D and trimming were obtained from the DNA. The sample lists a few hundred thousand clones, almost 90% seen once, with around 4.5% in the top ten. These data come from a study of blood T cell repertoires in COVID-19. In the study overall: Some COVID-19 samples were acute and others convalescent; all came from the United States, Italy and Spain. PBMCs, B-cell-depleted T cells, or T cells provided the cDNA or gDNA that made up the material.

All enrollees were about 18 to 100 years old and from fewer than 30 US areas. The V segment lost 1 base and the J segment 7 bases; nucleotides outside the gene matches: 7. The CDR3 contains 14 residues. Germline V gives CDR1 GTSNPN, CDR2 SVGIG (reference sequence). The TCR comes from a woman aged 18-29 years with acute COVID-19. Sequencing was done on a sample of PBMCs or T cells enriched from blood (not recorded which). The chain couples TRBV30 to TRBJ2-7, with 10 bases aligning to TRBD2. The CDR3 here is CAWSAGLAVQEQYF. The CDR3 nucleotides are TGTGCCTGGAGTGCAGGACTAGCGGTACAAGAGCAGTACTTC.